This T cell receptor beta chain is drawn from a study of T-cell memory formation after mild COVID-19. General study points: CD4+ bias marked clones expanding day 15 to 37, unlike balanced contracting clones. The CD4+ clones that contracted clustered mainly within CM and EM, and the CD8+ clones concentrated in EMRA.

TCRdb independently ran MiXCR on the 5' RACE reads; one entry per CDR3 protein. The sample includes roughly 250,000 distinct CDR3 sequences, around 15% of them seen just once. The CDR3 spans 17 residues. Germline-derived CDR1 and CDR2 are LNHDA and SQIVND (reference sequence). The ends lost 1 base at V and 1 base at J; junction bases unmatched: 8. As for this clonotype: As yet, its antigen is unknown.

This sequence was found in a man aged 18 to 30 who had mild COVID-19 (a few samples of this study predate the infection). Cell type and time point are not known. The specimen was PBMCs or a T cell subset sorted from them (not recorded which). This chain connects TRBV19 to TRBJ2-5; TRBD1 aligns across 8 bases. The CDR3 here is CASSIVWAGGRQETQYF. CDR3 DNA: TGTGCCAGTAGTATAGTTTGGGCAGGGGGCCGCCAAGAGACCCAGTACTTC.